This is a list of T cell receptor beta chains from one sample in a study of blood T cell repertoires in COVID-19. Measured with immunoSEQ multiplex PCR; TCRdb has only the in-frame clones, and not every one. The sample carries approximately 300,000 clones, 70% to 90% recorded once. The source material was peripheral blood. The receptor source for this set is a woman between 50 and 59 years old with active or convalescent COVID-19. Each CDR3 is given with its conserved first and last residue. Fields, in order: V gene, D gene, J gene, clone size, CDR3 protein, CDR3 DNA. D genes are given only for firm matches. Clone size is not always given. Where it is, it says once, few, many or a class for expanded clones.

v_gene: TRBV27; d_gene: NA; j_gene: TRBJ1-1; abundance: NA; CDR3aa: CASRPRGGGRDTEAFF; CDR3nt: TGTGCCAGCCGACCTCGTGGCGGGGGTAGGGACACTGAAGCTTTCTTT
v_gene: TRBV11-2; d_gene: NA; j_gene: TRBJ1-4; abundance: NA; CDR3aa: CASSLDVSGTNEKLFF; CDR3nt: TGTGCCAGCAGCTTAGATGTGTCGGGAACTAATGAAAAACTGTTTTTT
v_gene: TRBV15; d_gene: NA; j_gene: TRBJ1-2; abundance: NA; CDR3aa: CATSEGGGYTF; CDR3nt: TGTGCCACCAGCGAGGGGGGGGGCTACACCTTC
v_gene: TRBV7-9; d_gene: TRBD2; j_gene: TRBJ2-2; abundance: NA; CDR3aa: CASSLRLAGVYTGELFF; CDR3nt: TGTGCCAGCAGCTTACGGCTAGCGGGAGTTTACACCGGGGAGCTGTTTTTT
v_gene: TRBV30; d_gene: NA; j_gene: TRBJ2-7; abundance: NA; CDR3aa: CARSGRGEQYF; CDR3nt: TGTGCTCGGAGTGGAAGGGGCGAGCAGTACTTC
v_gene: TRBV5-1; d_gene: NA; j_gene: TRBJ1-1; abundance: NA; CDR3aa: CASSLVRGGTEAFF; CDR3nt: TGCGCCAGCAGCTTGGTAAGGGGCGGCACTGAAGCTTTCTTT
v_gene: TRBV1; d_gene: NA; j_gene: TRBJ1-3; abundance: once; CDR3aa: CTSSFRAGDTIYF; CDR3nt: TGCACCAGCAGCTTCAGGGCCGGAGACACCATATATTTT
v_gene: TRBV9; d_gene: NA; j_gene: TRBJ2-1; abundance: NA; CDR3aa: CASSVGAGIGNEQFF; CDR3nt: TGTGCCAGCAGCGTAGGGGCCGGGATTGGCAATGAGCAGTTCTTC
v_gene: TRBV30; d_gene: NA; j_gene: TRBJ2-2; abundance: NA; CDR3aa: CAWTSLLNTGELFF; CDR3nt: TGTGCCTGGACTAGCCTTCTGAACACCGGGGAGCTGTTTTTT
v_gene: TRBV28; d_gene: TRBD1; j_gene: TRBJ1-2; abundance: NA; CDR3aa: CASSSRDRGGYGYTF; CDR3nt: TGTGCCAGCAGTTCCCGGGACAGGGGAGGCTATGGCTACACCTTC
v_gene: TRBV5-1; d_gene: NA; j_gene: TRBJ1-3; abundance: NA; CDR3aa: CASSLGNRVSSGNTIYF; CDR3nt: TGCGCCAGCAGCTTGGGCAACAGGGTTAGCTCTGGAAACACCATATATTTT
v_gene: TRBV5-6; d_gene: NA; j_gene: TRBJ2-5; abundance: NA; CDR3aa: CASSSPREGETQYF; CDR3nt: TGTGCCAGCAGCTCGCCGCGCGAGGGAGAGACCCAGTACTTC
v_gene: TRBV3-1/TRBV3-2; d_gene: TRBD2; j_gene: TRBJ2-3; abundance: NA; CDR3aa: CASSQERFREGSTDTQYF; CDR3nt: TGTGCCAGCAGCCAAGAAAGGTTCCGGGAGGGAAGCACAGATACGCAGTATTTT
v_gene: TRBV11-3; d_gene: TRBD2; j_gene: TRBJ2-7; abundance: once; CDR3aa: CASSPGGRAAEQYF; CDR3nt: TGTGCCAGCAGCCCGGGAGGGAGGGCCGCCGAGCAGTACTTC
v_gene: TRBV28; d_gene: TRBD1; j_gene: TRBJ2-7; abundance: NA; CDR3aa: CASSLITGGALYEQYF; CDR3nt: TGTGCCAGCAGTTTAATAACAGGGGGCGCCCTCTACGAGCAGTACTTC
v_gene: TRBV27; d_gene: TRBD1; j_gene: TRBJ2-7; abundance: NA; CDR3aa: CASSLYQGAGYEQYF; CDR3nt: TGTGCCAGCAGTTTATACCAGGGGGCGGGCTACGAGCAGTACTTC
v_gene: TRBV6-2/TRBV6-3; d_gene: TRBD2; j_gene: TRBJ2-3; abundance: NA; CDR3aa: CASSYNEREGIDTQYF; CDR3nt: TGTGCCAGCAGTTACAACGAGCGGGAGGGCATAGATACGCAGTATTTT
v_gene: TRBV2; d_gene: TRBD1; j_gene: TRBJ1-2; abundance: once; CDR3aa: CASSGTGNSYGYTF; CDR3nt: TGTGCCAGCAGTGGGACAGGGAATAGCTATGGCTACACCTTC
v_gene: TRBV4-1; d_gene: TRBD1; j_gene: TRBJ1-1; abundance: NA; CDR3aa: CASSQDSGTGVAFF; CDR3nt: TGCGCCAGCAGCCAAGATTCAGGGACAGGGGTGGCTTTCTTT
v_gene: TRBV10-3; d_gene: NA; j_gene: TRBJ2-3; abundance: few; CDR3aa: CAISRDTLNSDTQYF; CDR3nt: TGTGCCATCAGCCGGGACACCCTAAATTCGGATACGCAGTATTTT
v_gene: TRBV5-1; d_gene: NA; j_gene: TRBJ1-3; abundance: NA; CDR3aa: CASSLQGPGNTIYF; CDR3nt: TGCGCCAGCAGCCTACAGGGCCCTGGAAACACCATATATTTT
v_gene: TRBV30; d_gene: TRBD1; j_gene: TRBJ2-1; abundance: few; CDR3aa: CAWSGDRGYNEQFF; CDR3nt: TGTGCCTGGAGTGGGGACAGGGGCTACAATGAGCAGTTCTTC
v_gene: TRBV28; d_gene: TRBD1; j_gene: TRBJ1-2; abundance: NA; CDR3aa: CATTNRGRTPYGYTF; CDR3nt: TGTGCCACCACGAACAGGGGGCGGACCCCCTATGGCTACACCTTC
v_gene: TRBV5-1; d_gene: TRBD1; j_gene: TRBJ1-5; abundance: few; CDR3aa: CASSLDGQGGQPQHF; CDR3nt: TGCGCCAGCAGCTTGGACGGACAGGGTGGCCAGCCCCAGCATTTT